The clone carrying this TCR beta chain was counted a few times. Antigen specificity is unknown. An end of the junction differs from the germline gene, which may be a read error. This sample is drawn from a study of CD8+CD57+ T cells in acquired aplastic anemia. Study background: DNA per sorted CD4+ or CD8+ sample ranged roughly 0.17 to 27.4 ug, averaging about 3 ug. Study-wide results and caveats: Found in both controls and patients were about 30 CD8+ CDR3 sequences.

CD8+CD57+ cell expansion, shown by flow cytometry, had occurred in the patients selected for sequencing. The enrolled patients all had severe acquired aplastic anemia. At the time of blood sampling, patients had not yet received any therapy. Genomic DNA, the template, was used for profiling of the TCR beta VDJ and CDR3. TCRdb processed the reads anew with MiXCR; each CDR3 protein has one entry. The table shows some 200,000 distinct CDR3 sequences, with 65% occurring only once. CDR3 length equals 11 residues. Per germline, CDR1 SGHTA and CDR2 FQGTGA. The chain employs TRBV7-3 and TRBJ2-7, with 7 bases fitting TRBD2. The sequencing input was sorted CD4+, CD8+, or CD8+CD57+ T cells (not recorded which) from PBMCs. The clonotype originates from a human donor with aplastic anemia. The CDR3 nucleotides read TGTGCCAGCAGCCAAAGCGGGAAACTGTCCTTC. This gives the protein CASSQSGKLSF.